This T cell receptor (beta chain) originates from a study of shared clonotypes between healthy human individuals. Overall study results and limits: Estimated richness values were generally larger in naive subsets than in memory subsets. When compared with the clonotypes that were shared by all four sorted-subset donors, the non-shared clonotypes turned out to have lower generation probabilities.

On this clone itself: Its antigen is as yet unknown.

CDR3 size: 18 residues. V was pared by 0 bases and J by 4 bases, with 5 bases of the junction left unmatched. From germline, CDR1 is KGHSH and CDR2 LQKENI. Produced via immunoSEQ multiplex PCR; TCRdb's table is partial and in-frame only. The sample has some 660,000 clones; around 73% are singletons. The source is a woman aged 25 to 39 in good health. Input material: memory CD4+ T cells sorted from blood. Subset given: CD45RA-negative fraction. The J gene is TRBJ2-1, the V gene TRBV18; 14 nucleotides match TRBD2. CDR3 sequence: CASSPPGLAGAEYNEQFF. The DNA of the CDR3 is TGTGCCAGCTCACCACCGGGACTAGCGGGAGCAGAATACAATGAGCAGTTCTTC.